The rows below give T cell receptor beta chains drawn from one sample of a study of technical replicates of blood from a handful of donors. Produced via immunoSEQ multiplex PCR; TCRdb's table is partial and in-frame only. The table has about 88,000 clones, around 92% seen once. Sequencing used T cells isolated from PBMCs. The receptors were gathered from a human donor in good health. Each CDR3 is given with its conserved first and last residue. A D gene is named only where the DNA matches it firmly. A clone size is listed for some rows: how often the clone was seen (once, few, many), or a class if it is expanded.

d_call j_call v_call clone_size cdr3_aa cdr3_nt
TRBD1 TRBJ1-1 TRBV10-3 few CAISSGQGAQRSSFF TGTGCCATCAGTTCGGGACAGGGGGCGCAAAGATCGTCTTTCTTT
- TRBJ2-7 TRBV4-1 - CASSQIKKEGVQYF TGCGCCAGCAGCCAAATCAAGAAAGAGGGCGTGCAGTACTTC
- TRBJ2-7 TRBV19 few CASSPRGEGLDEQYF TGTGCCAGTAGTCCCCGGGGTGAAGGGCTTGACGAGCAGTACTTC
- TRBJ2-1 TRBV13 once CASSLVVANEQFF TGTGCCAGCAGCTTAGTAGTCGCCAATGAGCAGTTCTTC
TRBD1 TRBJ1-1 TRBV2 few CASRIGQGHGEAFF TGTGCCAGCAGGATAGGACAGGGTCATGGTGAAGCTTTCTTT
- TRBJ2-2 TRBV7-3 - CASSLTLLAGELFF TGTGCCAGCAGCTTAACGTTACTAGCCGGGGAGCTGTTTTTT
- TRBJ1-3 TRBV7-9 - CASSFPGHSGNTIYF TGTGCCAGCAGCTTTCCAGGTCATTCTGGAAACACCATATATTTT
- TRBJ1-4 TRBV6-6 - CASSSLGSATNEKLFF TGTGCCAGCAGTTCTCTCGGGAGCGCAACTAATGAAAAACTGTTTTTT
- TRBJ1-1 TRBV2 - CASRGGTDAFF TGTGCCAGCAGGGGAGGGACTGACGCTTTCTTT
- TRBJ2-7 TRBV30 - CAWSPWGRGYEQYF TGTGCCTGGAGTCCCTGGGGTCGGGGGTACGAGCAGTACTTC
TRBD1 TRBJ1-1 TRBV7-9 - CASSQRLAGGDRPSGAFF TGTGCCAGCAGCCAGAGACTGGCAGGGGGCGACCGTCCCTCTGGGGCTTTCTTT
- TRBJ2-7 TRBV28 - CASSRTKIYEQYF TGTGCCAGCAGTAGGACTAAAATCTACGAGCAGTACTTC
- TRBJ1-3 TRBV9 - CASSGNAGGNTIYF TGTGCCAGCAGCGGAAATGCGGGTGGAAACACCATATATTTT
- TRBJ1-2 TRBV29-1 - CSVAIVGGGGYTF TGCAGCGTTGCTATTGTGGGGGGAGGCGGCTACACCTTC
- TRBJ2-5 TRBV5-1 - CASSFPGERETQYF TGCGCCAGCAGCTTCCCGGGGGAACGGGAGACCCAGTACTTC
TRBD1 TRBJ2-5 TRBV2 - CASRSRGLSSETQYF TGTGCCAGCAGATCCAGGGGGCTTTCTTCGGAGACCCAGTACTTC
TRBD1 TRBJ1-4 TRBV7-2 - CASSFQGANEKLFF TGTGCCAGCAGCTTTCAGGGGGCTAATGAAAAACTGTTTTTT
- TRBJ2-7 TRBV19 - CASSITAGDSYEQYF TGTGCCAGTAGTATAACTGCGGGCGACTCCTACGAGCAGTACTTC
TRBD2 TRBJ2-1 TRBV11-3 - CASSLDLGTSGENEQFF TGTGCCAGCAGCTTAGACCTGGGGACTAGCGGGGAGAATGAGCAGTTCTTC
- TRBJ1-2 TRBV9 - CASSGRDMGYTF TGTGCCAGCAGCGGCAGGGATATGGGCTACACCTTC
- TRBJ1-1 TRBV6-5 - CATARQANTEAFF TGTGCCACCGCGAGGCAAGCCAACACTGAAGCTTTCTTT
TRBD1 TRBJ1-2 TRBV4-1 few CASSQEPLRTGPTNYGYTF TGCGCCAGCAGCCAAGAACCTCTGAGGACAGGGCCGACTAACTATGGCTACACCTTC
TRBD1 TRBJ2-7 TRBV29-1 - CSGTGSSYEQYF TGCAGTGGGACAGGGAGCTCCTACGAGCAGTACTTC
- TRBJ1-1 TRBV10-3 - CAISATAHSSTEAFF TGTGCCATCAGTGCTACCGCCCATTCAAGCACTGAAGCTTTCTTT
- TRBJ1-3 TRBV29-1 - CSVGSTGGNTIYF TGCAGCGTTGGCTCGACAGGAGGAAACACCATATATTTT
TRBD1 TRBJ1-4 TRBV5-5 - CASKGASSNEKLFF TGTGCCAGCAAGGGGGCGTCGTCTAATGAAAAACTGTTTTTT
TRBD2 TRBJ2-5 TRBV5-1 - CASSFRPGGGETQYF TGCGCCAGCAGCTTCCGTCCGGGAGGTGGTGAGACCCAGTACTTC
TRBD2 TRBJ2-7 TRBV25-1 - CASRKTSGESYEQYF TGTGCCAGCAGAAAAACTAGCGGGGAGTCCTACGAGCAGTACTTC
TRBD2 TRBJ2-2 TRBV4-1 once CASSQGGLAGLAGELFF TGCGCCAGCAGCCAAGGGGGACTAGCGGGACTGGCCGGGGAGCTGTTTTTT
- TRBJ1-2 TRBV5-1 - CASSSGHAGDYGYTF TGCGCCAGCAGCTCGGGGCATGCGGGGGACTATGGCTACACCTTC
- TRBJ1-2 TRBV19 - CASREVGGHGYTF TGTGCCAGTAGGGAGGTCGGGGGGCATGGCTACACCTTC
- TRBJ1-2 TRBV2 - CASSPRVGYTF TGTGCCAGCAGTCCGCGGGTAGGCTACACCTTC
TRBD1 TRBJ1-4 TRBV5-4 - CASSLRTGDNEKLFF TGTGCCAGCAGCCTACGGACAGGGGATAATGAAAAACTGTTTTTT
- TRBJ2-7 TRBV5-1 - CASSLVAGATDEQYF TGCGCCAGCAGCTTGGTAGCAGGGGCCACCGACGAGCAGTACTTC
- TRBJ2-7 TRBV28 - CASSLSAYEQYF TGTGCCAGCAGTTTATCAGCCTACGAGCAGTACTTC
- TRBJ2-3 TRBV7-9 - CASSLAGQRTQYF TGTGCCAGCAGCTTAGCTGGGCAGCGGACGCAGTATTTT
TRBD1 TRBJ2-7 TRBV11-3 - CASSLGAQGVREQYF TGTGCCAGCAGCTTGGGGGCCCAGGGGGTGCGGGAGCAGTACTTC
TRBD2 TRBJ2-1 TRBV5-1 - CASSATSAGGRYNEQFF TGCGCCAGCAGCGCCACCAGTGCGGGGGGGAGGTACAATGAGCAGTTCTTC
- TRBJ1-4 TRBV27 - CASSLTGELVEKLFF TGTGCCAGCAGTTTGACGGGGGAGTTAGTTGAAAAACTGTTTTTT
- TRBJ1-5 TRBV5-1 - CASSLSGGYNQPQHF TGCGCCAGCAGCCTGAGCGGGGGTTACAATCAGCCCCAGCATTTT
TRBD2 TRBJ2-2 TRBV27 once CASTGLAGGPAGELFF TGTGCCAGCACGGGACTAGCGGGAGGGCCGGCCGGGGAGCTGTTTTTT
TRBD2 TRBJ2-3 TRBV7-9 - CASSLVGLGPGADTQYF TGTGCCAGCAGCTTAGTGGGACTAGGGCCGGGTGCGGATACGCAGTATTTT
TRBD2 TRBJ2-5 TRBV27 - CASSLGLVSSETQYF TGTGCCAGCAGCCTAGGACTAGTATCATCAGAGACCCAGTACTTC
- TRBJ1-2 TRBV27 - CASSAAGGRGYGYTF TGTGCCAGCTCCGCCGCCGGGGGGCGAGGCTATGGCTACACCTTC
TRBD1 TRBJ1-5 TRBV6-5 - CASSLTGVNQPQHF TGTGCCAGCTCATTGACAGGGGTCAATCAGCCCCAGCATTTT
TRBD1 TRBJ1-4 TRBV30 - CASTPGQGTEKLFF TGTGCCTCGACGCCCGGACAGGGGACTGAAAAACTGTTTTTT
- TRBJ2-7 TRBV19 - CASSMSGVSREQYF TGTGCCAGTAGTATGTCTGGAGTATCTCGCGAGCAGTACTTC
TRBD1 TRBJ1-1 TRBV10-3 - CAISWTGLDTEAFF TGTGCCATCAGTTGGACAGGGCTGGACACTGAAGCTTTCTTT
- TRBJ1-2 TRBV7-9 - CASSLGGGGYTF TGTGCCAGCAGCTTAGGTGGGGGGGGCTACACCTTC
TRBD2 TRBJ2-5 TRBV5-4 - CASSLGTIQETQYF TGTGCCAGCAGCCTGGGGACTATCCAAGAGACCCAGTACTTC
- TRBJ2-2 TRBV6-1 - CASSMTVTGELFF TGTGCCAGCAGTATGACAGTCACCGGGGAGCTGTTTTTT
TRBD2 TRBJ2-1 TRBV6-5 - CASRNLAGGRNEQFF TGTGCCAGCAGAAACCTAGCGGGGGGGCGCAATGAGCAGTTCTTC
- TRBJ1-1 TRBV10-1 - CASRLHTGVAFF TGCGCCAGCAGGCTTCATACGGGGGTAGCTTTCTTT
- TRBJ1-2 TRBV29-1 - CSVEFQGNYGYTF TGCAGCGTTGAATTCCAGGGTAACTATGGCTACACCTTC
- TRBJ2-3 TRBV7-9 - CASSLRKGSTDTQYF TGTGCCAGCAGCCTTAGAAAGGGGTCCACAGATACGCAGTATTTT
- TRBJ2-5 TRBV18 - CASSQTEYQETQYF TGTGCCAGCTCACAAACAGAATACCAAGAGACCCAGTACTTC
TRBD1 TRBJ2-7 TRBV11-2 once CASSLGTGPSDEQYF TGTGCCAGCAGCTTAGGGACAGGGCCTTCTGACGAGCAGTACTTC
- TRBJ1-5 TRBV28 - CASSTTTEGNQPQHF TGTGCCAGCAGTACCACGACAGAAGGGAATCAGCCCCAGCATTTT
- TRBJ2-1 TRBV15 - CATSTVRKGVNNEQFF TGTGCCACCAGCACCGTTCGGAAGGGGGTAAACAATGAGCAGTTCTTC